This is a list of T cell receptor beta chains from one sample in a study of T cell responses to AZD1222 COVID-19 vaccine. Measured with immunoSEQ multiplex PCR; TCRdb has only the in-frame clones, and not every one. This table has more than 100,000 clones, about 92% appearing once. The source material was peripheral blood, sampled on day 0 of AZD1222 vaccination. These TCRs come from an adult in good health. The CDR3 runs from the conserved cysteine through the conserved F or W. Fields, in order: J gene, clone size, V gene, D gene, CDR3 protein, CDR3 DNA. The D gene is left open where the match is weak. Rows may omit the clone size; those that give it use once, few, many or a size class.

TRBJ1-4	-	TRBV4-1	-	CASSPIFGRDPGEKLFF	TGCGCCAGCAGCCCGATTTTCGGGCGAGACCCTGGTGAAAAACTGTTTTTT
TRBJ2-7	-	TRBV10-3	-	CAISVLEGQLYEQYF	TGTGCCATCAGTGTCTTGGAGGGACAGCTCTACGAGCAGTACTTC
TRBJ2-2	-	TRBV5-4	TRBD1	CASSLSGTGPGELFF	TGTGCCAGCAGCTTATCCGGGACAGGTCCCGGGGAGCTGTTTTTT
TRBJ2-5	-	TRBV3-1/TRBV3-2	TRBD2	CASSQAGGKGRETQYF	TGTGCCAGCAGCCAAGCGGGGGGTAAGGGTCGAGAGACCCAGTACTTC
TRBJ1-5	-	TRBV7-8	TRBD1	CASSLGTGIFQPQHF	TGTGCCAGCAGCCTCGGGACAGGGATCTTTCAGCCCCAGCATTTT
TRBJ1-2	-	TRBV19	-	CASSTTGFERGYTF	TGTGCCAGTAGTACCACAGGGTTCGAGAGGGGCTACACCTTC
TRBJ2-2	-	TRBV7-8	-	CASSFTGELFF	TGTGCCAGCAGCTTTACCGGGGAGCTGTTTTTT
TRBJ2-7	-	TRBV18	TRBD1	CASSPPGTGNDEQYF	TGTGCCAGCTCACCTCCCGGGACAGGGAACGACGAGCAGTACTTC
TRBJ2-1	-	TRBV29-1	-	CSVEDGGQTSQQFF	TGCAGCGTTGAAGATGGGGGTCAGACAAGTCAGCAGTTCTTC
TRBJ2-1	-	TRBV20-1	TRBD2	CSASSGRGIGEQFF	TGCAGTGCTAGTAGCGGGCGGGGGATCGGTGAGCAGTTCTTC
TRBJ2-7	-	TRBV5-1	-	CASSWRDGPYEQYF	TGCGCCAGCAGCTGGAGGGACGGGCCCTACGAGCAGTACTTC
TRBJ2-1	-	TRBV7-2	-	CASASGSSYNEQFF	TGTGCCAGCGCCTCCGGGTCTTCCTACAATGAGCAGTTCTTC
TRBJ2-7	-	TRBV19	TRBD1	CASSIGQGSYEQYF	TGTGCCAGTAGTATTGGACAGGGGTCCTACGAGCAGTACTTC
TRBJ1-2	-	TRBV4-1	-	CASSQVGSNYGYTF	TGCGCCAGCAGCCAAGTCGGTTCTAACTATGGCTACACCTTC
TRBJ1-6	-	TRBV7-9	-	CASSLSEGHRGSPLHF	TGTGCCAGCAGCTTATCCGAGGGACACCGGGGTTCACCCCTCCACTTT
TRBJ2-1	-	TRBV6-5	TRBD1	CASSYGTGSPYNEQFF	TGTGCCAGCAGTTACGGGACAGGGAGTCCCTACAATGAGCAGTTCTTC
TRBJ2-3	-	TRBV6-4	TRBD2	CASSGTSGGSTDTQYF	TGTGCCAGCAGTGGGACTAGCGGGGGCAGCACAGATACGCAGTATTTT
TRBJ1-5	-	TRBV19	TRBD1	CASRTGQGNQPQHF	TGTGCCAGTAGAACTGGACAGGGCAATCAGCCCCAGCATTTT
TRBJ2-4	-	TRBV2	-	CASSDRGRLAKNIQYF	TGTGCCAGCAGTGATCGCGGCAGGTTAGCCAAAAACATTCAGTACTTC
TRBJ1-6	once	TRBV5-6	TRBD1	CASSPQGAPVPLHF	TGTGCCAGCAGCCCACAGGGGGCGCCTGTACCCCTCCACTTT
TRBJ1-1	-	TRBV6-2/TRBV6-3	-	CASSRSAGQLEAFF	TGTGCCAGCAGCCGAAGTGCCGGACAGCTCGAAGCTTTCTTT
TRBJ2-7	-	TRBV28	-	CASSLLGGGLDEQYF	TGTGCCAGCAGTTTATTAGGTGGCGGGTTGGACGAGCAGTACTTC
TRBJ1-2	-	TRBV7-2	TRBD1	CASTRGDRHDSNYGYTF	TGTGCCAGCACCCGGGGGGACAGGCACGATTCTAACTATGGCTACACCTTC
TRBJ2-7	-	TRBV2	-	CASSDGSYEQYF	TGTGCCAGCAGTGACGGATCCTACGAGCAGTACTTC
TRBJ1-6	-	TRBV10-3	TRBD1	CAIRASGQADNSPLHF	TGTGCCATCAGAGCCAGCGGACAGGCCGATAATTCACCCCTCCACTTT
TRBJ2-7	few	TRBV28	TRBD2	CASRPRIAGRAYEQYF	TGTGCCAGCAGACCACGAATAGCGGGACGGGCCTACGAGCAGTACTTC
TRBJ1-2	-	TRBV29-1	-	CSVDGQGGEPNYGYTF	TGCAGCGTTGATGGGCAGGGAGGAGAACCTAACTATGGCTACACCTTC
TRBJ1-2	once	TRBV19	TRBD1	CASRVTGTGSLRDYGYTF	TGTGCCAGTAGAGTAACCGGGACAGGGTCCCTCCGTGACTATGGCTACACCTTC
TRBJ2-5	-	TRBV14	TRBD2	CASSQGLFSGTQKETQYF	TGTGCCAGCAGCCAAGGATTGTTTAGCGGGACTCAGAAAGAGACCCAGTACTTC
TRBJ1-2	-	TRBV2	TRBD1	CASGGQDGYTF	TGTGCCAGCGGGGGACAGGATGGCTACACCTTC
TRBJ2-7	-	TRBV5-1	TRBD1	CASSSSPGTANEQYF	TGCGCCAGCAGCTCCTCCCCCGGGACAGCCAACGAGCAGTACTTC
TRBJ1-5	-	TRBV28	-	CASSSPNSNQPQHF	TGTGCCAGCAGTAGCCCAAATAGCAATCAGCCCCAGCATTTT
TRBJ1-6	-	TRBV6-6	-	CASRTGKNSPLHF	TGTGCCAGCAGGACCGGGAAAAATTCACCCCTCCACTTT
TRBJ2-7	-	TRBV6-2/TRBV6-3	-	CASSWQIYSYEQYF	TGTGCCAGCAGTTGGCAGATTTACTCCTACGAGCAGTACTTC
TRBJ2-5	-	TRBV7-2	-	CASSLPNEETQYF	TGTGCCAGCAGCTTGCCTAACGAAGAGACCCAGTACTTC
TRBJ2-6	-	TRBV29-1	TRBD1	CSPGDRGRLFGANVLTF	TGCAGCCCGGGGGACAGGGGCAGATTATTCGGGGCCAACGTCCTGACTTTC
TRBJ2-1	-	TRBV30	TRBD2	CACSTSSGTSALEQFF	TGTGCCTGTTCTACTTCCTCCGGGACTAGCGCCCTCGAGCAGTTCTTC
TRBJ1-4	-	TRBV30	TRBD1	CAWSVGTAFNEKLFF	TGTGCCTGGAGTGTGGGGACAGCCTTTAATGAAAAACTGTTTTTT
TRBJ2-3	-	TRBV7-2	TRBD1	CASSFRQGWETRDTQYF	TGTGCCAGCAGCTTCAGACAGGGGTGGGAGACTCGGGATACGCAGTATTTT
TRBJ1-5	-	TRBV11-2	TRBD1	CASSLGAGGQPQHF	TGTGCCAGCAGCTTAGGGGCAGGGGGACAGCCCCAGCATTTT
TRBJ1-1	-	TRBV7-9	-	CASSPQAGTAAEAFF	TGTGCCAGCAGCCCTCAAGCCGGGACGGCAGCAGAAGCTTTCTTT
TRBJ2-7	-	TRBV19	-	CASSRPSEGTMGEQYF	TGTGCCAGTAGTCGACCATCCGAGGGGACGATGGGGGAGCAGTACTTC
TRBJ2-2	few	TRBV21-1	-	CASTWRLAGPGELFF	TGTGCCAGCACCTGGAGACTAGCGGGTCCCGGGGAGCTGTTTTTT
TRBJ1-1	-	TRBV15	-	CATSADLNTEAFF	TGTGCCACCAGCGCAGATTTGAACACTGAAGCTTTCTTT
TRBJ1-5	-	TRBV5-1	-	CASSLSGNQPQHF	TGCGCCAGCAGCTTGTCTGGGAATCAGCCCCAGCATTTT